This passage covers 7 T cell receptor beta chains from one sample sequenced in a study of CD8 T cells in Susac syndrome. RNA amounts of about 0.5 to 1 ug underwent reverse transcription with random hexamers. One entry per CDR3 protein results from TCRdb running MiXCR on the immunoSEQ multiplex PCR reads. The sample holds roughly 200,000 distinct CDR3 sequences, almost 96% seen once. What was sequenced was CD4+ T cells from PBMCs. These receptors were collected from a human donor with multiple sclerosis.

The chain uses TRBV20-1 and TRBJ1-5; D possibly corresponds to TRBD1 (6 bases). The V gene's germline CDR1 is DFQATT and CDR2 SNEGSKA (reference sequence). Trimming left V 0 bases short and J 3 bases short, with 12 bases between. The length of the CDR3 is 15 residues. CDR3 amino acids: CSAREGAVNNQPQHF. DNA of the CDR3: TGCAGTGCTAGAGAGGGGGCAGTTAACAATCAGCCCCAGCATTTT.

The rearrangement links TRBV6-5 to TRBJ1-1, with no clear D. V was shortened by 1 base and J by 2 bases, with 8 bases between the two germline ends. Germline values: CDR1 MNHEY, CDR2 SVGAGI. The CDR3 covers 14 residues. CDR3 sequence: CASSYWGTNTEAFF. As DNA, the CDR3 is TGTGCCAGCAGTTACTGGGGAACCAACACTGAAGCTTTCTTT.

This rearrangement joins TRBV2 to TRBJ2-7, with D maybe TRBD1 (6 bases). This CDR3 contains 13 residues. V was pared by 7 bases and J by 3 bases, with 13 bases between. Per the germline V gene, CDR1 is SNHLY and CDR2 is FYNNEI. In nucleotides, the CDR3 is TGTGCCAGCAAGTATACAGGGAGCTACGAGCAGTACTTC. It translates to CASKYTGSYEQYF.

The chain carries TRBV4-3 and TRBJ1-6; the D is unclear. Between the trimmed V and J ends, which lost 1 base and 6 bases, there was a span of 7 bases. The CDR3 runs to 14 residues. From germline, CDR1 is LGHNA and CDR2 YSLEER. The CDR3 bases are TGCGCCAGCAGCCAAGTCTTCAGTAATTCACCCCTCCACTTT. Protein: CASSQVFSNSPLHF.

This chain connects TRBV7-8 to TRBJ1-2, with D tentatively TRBD1 (6 bases). The germline CDR1 and CDR2 sequences are SGHVS and FQNEAQ. The CDR3 is 13 residues long. The V end lost 3 bases, the J end lost 6 bases, and 11 bases lay between the germline ends. Here the CDR3 reads CASSFSRQDGYTF. For the CDR3, the DNA is TGTGCCAGCAGCTTTTCGAGACAGGATGGCTACACCTTC.

V usage is TRBV30 and J usage is TRBJ1-2; D is ambiguous. With 1 base removed from V and 4 bases from J, the gap between germline ends came to 10 bases. The CDR3 runs to 13 residues. In germline, CDR1 is GTSNPN, CDR2 SVGIG (reference sequence). CDR3 loop: CAWSASGPYGYTF. DNA of the CDR3: TGTGCCTGGAGTGCGTCCGGGCCCTATGGCTACACCTTC.

The J gene is TRBJ2-5, the V gene TRBV3-1; D gene unclear. The germline gives CDR1 LGHDT, CDR2 YNNKEL (reference sequence). Trimming stripped 0 bases from V and 6 bases from J, with 2 bases between. The length of the CDR3 is 11 residues. The CDR3 sequence: CASSQDQTQYF. The CDR3 DNA is TGTGCCAGCAGCCAAGATCAGACCCAGTACTTC.